This entry describes one TCR beta chain. This sample stems from a study of radiotherapy plus CTLA-4 blockade in lung cancer. V lost 2 bases and J 1 base, leaving 11 bases between the germline ends. CDR1 and CDR2 from the germline V gene are GTSNPN and SVGIG (reference sequence). The CDR3 spans 14 residues. CTLA-4 blockade using ipilimumab, together with focal radiation, was received by patients with chemo-refractory metastatic non-small-cell lung cancer. TCRdb keeps only in-frame clones here, not all; method: immunoSEQ multiplex PCR. The table has roughly 71,000 clones, 78% seen once. The gene calls are TRBV30 and TRBJ1-1; D gene unclear. The sequencing here drew on peripheral blood, taken from a patient treated with radiotherapy plus ipilimumab. The source of this sequence is a human donor with non-small cell lung cancer who had a complete response to radiotherapy plus ipilimumab. CDR3 in DNA: TGTGCCTGGAGTACTTATAGGACGAACACTGAAGCTTTCTTT. It yields the protein CAWSTYRTNTEAFF.